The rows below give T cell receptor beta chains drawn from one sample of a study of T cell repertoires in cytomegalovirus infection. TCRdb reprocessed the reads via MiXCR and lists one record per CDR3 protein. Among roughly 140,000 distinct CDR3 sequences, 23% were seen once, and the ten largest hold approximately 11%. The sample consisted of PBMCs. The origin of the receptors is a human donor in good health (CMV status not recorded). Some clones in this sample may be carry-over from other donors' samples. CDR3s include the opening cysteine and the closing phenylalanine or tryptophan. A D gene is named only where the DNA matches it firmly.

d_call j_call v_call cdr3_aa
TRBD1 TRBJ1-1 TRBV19 CASSIAGTANTEAFF
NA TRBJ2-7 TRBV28 CASSSEGGSYEQYF
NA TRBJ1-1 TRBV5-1 CASSIGVSTEAFF
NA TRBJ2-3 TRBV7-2 CASSFRRGPPDTQYF
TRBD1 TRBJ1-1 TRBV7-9 CASSLDWTGPNTEAFF
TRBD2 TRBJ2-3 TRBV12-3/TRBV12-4 CASSTGLAGGGQDTQYF
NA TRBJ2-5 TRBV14 CASSFTTAQETQYF
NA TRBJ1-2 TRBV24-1 CATSDSVGGRSNGYTF
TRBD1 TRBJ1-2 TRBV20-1 CSARDQGQGVYGYTF
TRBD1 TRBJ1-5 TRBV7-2 CASSLEPTGGNQPQHF
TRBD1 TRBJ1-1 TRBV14 CASRATGEGNTEAFF
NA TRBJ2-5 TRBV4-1 CASSVQGGGETQYF
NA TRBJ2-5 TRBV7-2 CASSLGPTSQETQYF
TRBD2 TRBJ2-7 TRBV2 CASSVAGVYEQYF
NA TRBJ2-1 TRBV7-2 CASSLEAGGLGNEQFF
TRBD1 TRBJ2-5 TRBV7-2 CASSLGQGSQETQYF
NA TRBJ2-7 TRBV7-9 CASSLGVLGSYEQYF
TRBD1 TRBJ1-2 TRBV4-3 CASSQESRGRGGYTF
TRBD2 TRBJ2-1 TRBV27 CASSLTRLAGWYEQFF
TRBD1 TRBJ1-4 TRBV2 CASSGQGQGKLFF
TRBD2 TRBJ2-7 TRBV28 CASSLKLAGGEQYF
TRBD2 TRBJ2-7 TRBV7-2 CASSLAGGGGAIFHEQYF
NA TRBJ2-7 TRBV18 CASSQDSSSYEQYF
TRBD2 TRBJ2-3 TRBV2 CASSDYAGGGDTQYF
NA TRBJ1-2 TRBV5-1 CASRNVKNYGYTF
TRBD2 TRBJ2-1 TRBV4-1 CASSQDPPTSGSQAEQFF
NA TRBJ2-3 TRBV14 CASRPSKQYF
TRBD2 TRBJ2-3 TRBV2 CASSPLSGGSTDTQYF
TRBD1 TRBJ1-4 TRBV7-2 CASSLVPQGGEKLFF